The 18 T cell receptor beta chains in this list originate from one sample, sequenced in a study of T cell changes during pregnancy in multiple sclerosis. Sequencing was performed with immunoSEQ multiplex PCR; in TCRdb, only in-frame clones are kept and a portion is missing. The sample comprises just under 65,000 clones, roughly nine tenths of which are singletons, and about 2.2% rests with the top ten. Sequencing used peripheral blood, obtained in the third trimester of pregnancy. Every receptor here comes from a female donor in good health, enrolled as a control in a pregnancy study.

This chain connects TRBV5-1 to TRBJ2-4, with TRBD2 identical over 9 bases. In germline, CDR1 is SGHRS, CDR2 YFSETQ. The CDR3 totals 18 residues. Losses at the gene ends were 7 bases for V and 2 bases for J; bases not matched to a gene: 16. In DNA form, the CDR3 reads TGCGCCAGCGCGCGAACGGCCGGACTAGCGTATCCCAAAAACATTCAGTACTTC. Protein: CASARTAGLAYPKNIQYF.

This clone was detected a few times. The CDR3 loop is CASRVSGRELFF. The CDR3 nucleotides read TGTGCCAGCAGGGTTAGCGGGAGGGAGCTGTTTTTT. This chain connects TRBV2 to TRBJ2-2, with 8 positions matching TRBD2. Germline V CDR1 and CDR2: SNHLY, FYNNEI. Losses at the gene ends were 6 bases for V and 9 bases for J; bases not matched to a gene: 3. The CDR3 has 12 amino acids.

The chain joins TRBV6-5 to TRBJ2-1, with 7 nucleotides matching TRBD2. The CDR3 loop spans 13 amino acids. The germline V gene encodes CDR1 MNHEY and CDR2 SVGAGI. V was clipped by 6 bases and J by 14 bases; unmatched bases: 13. CDR3 amino acids: CASRPPGGGGEFF. The CDR3 DNA follows: TGTGCCAGCAGACCCCCGGGTGGGGGAGGGGAGTTCTTC.

This sequence joins TRBV6-1 and TRBJ2-7; 8 bases align to TRBD2. CDR3 length: 14 residues. V lost 8 bases and J lost 0; bases outside the gene matches: 6. CDR1 is MNHNS and CDR2 is SASEGT in the germline V gene. The CDR3 is CASYLGTSSYEQYF. Written as DNA, the CDR3 is TGTGCCAGCTACCTCGGGACTAGCTCCTACGAGCAGTACTTC.

The chain recombines TRBV27 with TRBJ2-7; possible D gene TRBD2, 6 bases. V was cut by 2 bases and J by 2 bases, with 10 bases left in between. CDR3 size: 14 residues. Germline CDR1 and CDR2: MNHEY and SMNVEV (reference sequence). This chain's CDR3 is CASSLGTPAYEQYF. CDR3 DNA sequence: TGTGCCAGCAGTTTAGGGACTCCCGCCTACGAGCAGTACTTC.

This chain uses TRBV7-8 with TRBJ1-5, with D maybe TRBD1 (5 bases). This CDR3 region has 14 residues. The V and J ends lost 2 bases and 7 bases respectively, with 12 bases between them. Looked up from germline, CDR1 is SGHVS and CDR2 is FQNEAQ. The CDR3 region is CASSLWGDGQPQHF. DNA for the CDR3: TGTGCCAGCAGCTTATGGGGGGACGGGCAGCCCCAGCATTTT.

The chain is built from TRBV5-4 and TRBJ2-6; TRBD1 agrees at 9 bases. The germline CDR1 and CDR2 sequences are SGHNT and YYREEE (reference sequence). The CDR3 runs 20 residues. V shed 4 bases and J 0 bases; nucleotides not matched to a gene: 14. CDR3 in amino acids: CASSIGQGKNSFSGANVLTF. CDR3 DNA sequence: TGTGCCAGCAGCATAGGACAGGGGAAAAACTCATTCTCTGGGGCCAACGTCCTGACTTTC.

J is TRBJ2-3 and V is TRBV28; 8 positions agree with TRBD1. In germline, CDR1 is MDHEN, CDR2 SYDVKM. This CDR3 contains 15 residues. V lost 6 bases to trimming and J lost 5 bases; unmatched junction nucleotides: 10. The CDR3 here is CASRSRGQSGDTQYF. The CDR3 DNA follows: TGTGCCAGCAGAAGCAGGGGGCAGTCGGGAGATACGCAGTATTTT.

The V call is TRBV10-3, the J call TRBJ2-2, with 11 positions matching TRBD2. J was trimmed by 2 bases and V by 4 bases; bases with no gene match: 3. From germline, CDR1 is ENHRY and CDR2 SYGVKD. The CDR3 spans 16 residues. As DNA, the CDR3 is TGTGCCATCAGTGGGACTAGCGGGTCAAACACCGGGGAGCTGTTTTTT. Encoded protein: CAISGTSGSNTGELFF.

This rearrangement joins TRBV28 to TRBJ1-5, with 7 bases fitting TRBD1. CDR3 length: 17 amino acids. The germline gives CDR1 MDHEN, CDR2 SYDVKM. The junction had 10 bases not matched to a gene; V was cut back by 5 bases and J by 0 bases. The CDR3 coding sequence is TGTGCCAGCAGTCTCCCGGACAGGAGGTATAGCAATCAGCCCCAGCATTTT. Its translation: CASSLPDRRYSNQPQHF.

This clone was observed once. In DNA form, the CDR3 reads TGTGCCAGCACTTCCTCCGGGACAGGGATCTACGAGCAGTACTTC. Its protein is CASTSSGTGIYEQYF. The rearrangement joins TRBV6-6 to TRBJ2-7; TRBD1 agrees at 9 bases. Trimming took 7 bases from V and 3 from J; bases not matched to a gene: 10. The CDR3 consists of 15 residues. From germline, CDR1 is MNHNY and CDR2 SVGAGI (reference sequence).

This chain joins TRBV18 and TRBJ1-1; D gene ambiguous. The CDR3 runs to 16 residues. V lost 3 bases to trimming and J lost 7 bases, with 21 bases between them. Germline loops: CDR1 KGHSH, CDR2 LQKENI. The chain's CDR3 is CASSPAAQEPFFEAFF. Here the CDR3 DNA reads TGTGCCAGCTCACCCGCTGCCCAGGAACCCTTTTTTGAAGCTTTCTTT.

This clone was counted only a few times. The genes are TRBV6-5 and TRBJ1-3, with D perhaps matching TRBD1 (5 bases). V lost 5 bases and J 2 bases, leaving 10 bases between the germline ends. Germline CDR1 reads MNHEY; CDR2 reads SVGAGI. The CDR3 is made up of 14 amino acids. In nucleotides, the CDR3 is TGTGCCAGCAGTCCTCGACAGCCTGGAAACACCATATATTTT. Amino acid sequence: CASSPRQPGNTIYF.

This chain connects TRBV27 to TRBJ2-3; 8 bases are shared with TRBD1. The CDR3 spans 14 residues. Germline V CDR1 and CDR2: MNHEY, SMNVEV (reference sequence). Losses at the gene ends were 2 bases for V and 9 bases for J; bases not matched to a gene: 7. CDR3: CASSLGQGTITQYF. The CDR3 DNA reads as TGTGCCAGCAGTTTAGGACAGGGAACTATCACGCAGTATTTT.

The CDR3: CASSHRQGLNTEAFF. DNA of the CDR3: TGTGCCAGCAGCCACCGACAGGGGCTGAACACTGAAGCTTTCTTT. This sequence joins TRBV28 and TRBJ1-1; 8 bases line up with TRBD1. J lost 0 bases, V lost 6 bases, and 6 bases had no gene match. Germline CDR1 MDHEN, CDR2 SYDVKM. The CDR3 runs 15 residues.

The rearrangement links TRBV5-6 to TRBJ2-3; tentatively, D is TRBD2 (6 bases). Germline CDR1 reads SGHDT; CDR2 reads YYEEEE. This CDR3 has 15 residues. Trimming took 4 bases from V and 2 from J, leaving 14 bases between them. CDR3 sequence reads: CASSPRLEVTDTQYF. The DNA for the CDR3 is TGTGCCAGCAGCCCGAGACTAGAGGTCACAGATACGCAGTATTTT.

This clone was seen only once. The V and J genes are TRBV5-6 and TRBJ2-5; weak D call: TRBD2 (5 bases). From germline, CDR1 is SGHDT and CDR2 YYEEEE. V was clipped by 2 bases and J by 3 bases, with 8 bases between them. This CDR3 comprises 13 residues. For the CDR3, the DNA is TGTGCCAGCAGCTTACAACTAGAAGAGACCCAGTACTTC. It is translated as CASSLQLEETQYF.

The CDR3 region is CASSEWGGDVRYEQYF. The DNA of the CDR3 is TGTGCCAGCAGTGAGTGGGGGGGCGATGTTCGGTACGAGCAGTACTTC. The gene calls are TRBV2 and TRBJ2-7, with TRBD2 as a possible D gene (7 bases). V lost 3 bases to trimming and J lost 4 bases, with 19 bases between them. The length of the CDR3 is 16 residues. The V gene's germline CDR1 is SNHLY and CDR2 FYNNEI.